This T cell receptor (beta chain) was observed in a study of radiotherapy plus CTLA-4 blockade in lung cancer. The table lists this clone with a few counts. TCRdb keeps only in-frame clones here, not all; method: immunoSEQ multiplex PCR. The repertoire includes about 73,000 clones, about nine tenths of them detected once, and 35% to 50% sits in the top ten. The TCR comes from a human donor with non-small cell lung cancer that progressed on radiotherapy plus ipilimumab. Material: peripheral blood, obtained from a patient treated with radiotherapy plus ipilimumab.

The CDR3 DNA reads TGTGCCTGGACCGCGGGTAGCGGGAGAGGTCGGGGCTACGAGCAGTACTTC. Amino acids: CAWTAGSGRGRGYEQYF. The rearrangement uses TRBV30 and TRBJ2-7; 9 bases fit TRBD2. Trimming removed 4 bases from V and 3 bases from J; junction bases left unmatched: 16. This CDR3 has 17 amino acids. The germline V gene encodes CDR1 GTSNPN and CDR2 SVGIG (reference sequence).